These T cell receptor beta chains were read from a single sample in a study of OX40 agonist ivuxolimab in advanced cancers. The table came from immunoSEQ multiplex PCR; TCRdb's copy has only in-frame clones and leaves some out. Of roughly 28,000 clones in the sample, roughly four fifths are singletons; the top ten hold 29%. Sequences were derived from CD4+ or CD8+ T cells sorted from blood, sampled in a trial of the OX40 agonist ivuxolimab. Receptor source: an adult with an advanced solid tumor such as melanoma, head and neck, liver or kidney cancer. The CDR3 runs from the conserved cysteine through the conserved F or W. D genes are given only for firm matches. Some rows have no size entry. The others give once, few or many, or a class for an expanded clone.

size	D	V	J	DNA	CDR3
NA	NA	TRBV5-6	TRBJ2-7	TGTGCCAGCAGCTTGACTCTGGTCGGAGGGATCTACGAGCAGTACTTC	CASSLTLVGGIYEQYF
NA	TRBD2	TRBV7-3	TRBJ2-7	TGTGCCAGCAGCCCGGGCCCGGGGGGGTTCTACGAGCAGTACTTC	CASSPGPGGFYEQYF
NA	NA	TRBV28	TRBJ1-2	TGTGCCAGCAGTTTAGTCACAAACTATGGCTACACCTTC	CASSLVTNYGYTF
NA	TRBD1	TRBV19	TRBJ2-7	TGTGCCACTGCCCTCGGGACAGGGGATTACGAGCAGTACTTC	CATALGTGDYEQYF
NA	NA	TRBV29-1	TRBJ1-1	TGCAGCGTTGATGGACGCATGAACACTGAAGCTTTCTTT	CSVDGRMNTEAFF
NA	NA	TRBV6-1	TRBJ1-5	TGTGCCAGCAGTGAATGGGATAGCAATCAGCCCCAGCATTTT	CASSEWDSNQPQHF
NA	NA	TRBV28	TRBJ1-1	TGTGCCAGCAGCGACGTACCCCGGGCTTTCTTT	CASSDVPRAFF
once	NA	TRBV5-8	TRBJ2-3	TGTGCCAGCAGCTTGGAGGGGGGCAGGTCAGATACGCAGTATTTT	CASSLEGGRSDTQYF
few	NA	TRBV6-1	TRBJ2-7	TGTGCCAGCAGTGAACCTCGTGGGTACTCCTACGAGCAGTACTTC	CASSEPRGYSYEQYF
NA	NA	TRBV30	TRBJ1-5	TGTGCCAGCCGGACAGGCAATCAGCCCCAGCATTTT	CASRTGNQPQHF
once	NA	TRBV5-4	TRBJ2-6	TGTGCCAGCAGACTTCCTAGGGGGCGGGAGGCCAACGTCCTGACTTTC	CASRLPRGREANVLTF
NA	NA	TRBV9	TRBJ2-1	TGTGCCAGCATCCTAGGTCACTCCTACAATGAGCAGTTCTTC	CASILGHSYNEQFF
NA	NA	TRBV9	TRBJ2-1	TGTGCCAGCAGCCCTGCAGGCGGGTTCGGAGGGCGTGAGCAGTTCTTC	CASSPAGGFGGREQFF
NA	NA	TRBV18	TRBJ2-3	TGTGCCAGCTCACCAGTGAGGGATCCGGGAAGCACAGATACGCAGTATTTT	CASSPVRDPGSTDTQYF
NA	NA	TRBV11-1	TRBJ1-1	TGTGCCAGCAGCTTATCAGGGTGGGAAGCTTTCTTT	CASSLSGWEAFF
NA	TRBD1	TRBV7-9	TRBJ1-1	TGTGCCAGCAGCCTTGGGGCCAGGGGGCTTGAGGACACTGAAGCTTTCTTT	CASSLGARGLEDTEAFF
NA	TRBD1	TRBV5-4	TRBJ1-4	TGTGCCAGCAGCCAGGGACAGGGGGAGGTTGAAAAACTGTTTTTT	CASSQGQGEVEKLFF
NA	NA	TRBV30	TRBJ1-1	TGTGCCTGGAGTGCCGGCGGGGGGAACACTGAAGCTTTCTTT	CAWSAGGGNTEAFF
NA	NA	TRBV7-9	TRBJ2-5	TGTGCCAGCAGCTTAGTTATAGGGTTGGAGACCCAGTACTTC	CASSLVIGLETQYF
NA	NA	TRBV4-1	TRBJ2-1	TGCGCCAGCAGCCAAGCCAGGCAGCGCGCCTACAATGAGCAGTTCTTC	CASSQARQRAYNEQFF
NA	NA	TRBV7-6	TRBJ2-5	TGTGCCAGCAGCCCGACCGGGACAAGGCTCCAAGAGACCCAGTACTTC	CASSPTGTRLQETQYF
NA	TRBD1	TRBV7-2	TRBJ1-2	TGTGCCAGCAGCTTATCAGGGGGCGTTTACTATGGCTACACCTTC	CASSLSGGVYYGYTF